This is a list of T cell receptor beta chains from one sample in a study of Ad26.COV2.S vaccination and SARS-CoV-2 variants. The repertoire was sequenced with immunoSEQ multiplex PCR; TCRdb's copy has only in-frame clones and lacks some. The table has 240,000 or so clones, around 89% seen once. This specimen was peripheral blood, taken in a trial of Ad26.COV2.S vaccine versus placebo. These receptors all come from a person aged 18-60 years who received the Ad26.COV2.S COVID-19 vaccine or a placebo. Both conserved end residues are part of each CDR3. A D gene is named only where the DNA matches it firmly. A clone size is listed for some rows: how often the clone was seen (once, few, many), or a class if it is expanded.

V gene	J gene	D gene	clone size	CDR3 DNA	CDR3 protein
TRBV27	TRBJ1-5	TRBD1	.	TGTGCCAGCAGCTTACAGGGGGCCAATCAGCCCCAGCATTTT	CASSLQGANQPQHF
TRBV7-2	TRBJ2-7	.	.	TGTGCCAGCAGCTTTGGTCGAAACGAGCAGTACTTC	CASSFGRNEQYF
TRBV15	TRBJ2-7	TRBD1	.	TGTGCCACCCGGGACAGCTCCTACGAGCAGTACTTC	CATRDSSYEQYF
TRBV25-1	TRBJ2-7	.	.	TGTGCCAGCAGAGCCGCGACCCGGGGGCAGTACTTC	CASRAATRGQYF
TRBV10-3	TRBJ2-1	.	.	TGTGCCATCAGTGAGTCAAGGGGAATAGCCTACAATGAGCAGTTCTTC	CAISESRGIAYNEQFF
TRBV5-4	TRBJ2-3	.	.	TGTGCCAGCAGCCCTACCGGGGGGCGTGGAGATACGCAGTATTTT	CASSPTGGRGDTQYF
TRBV27	TRBJ2-1	.	.	TGTGCCAGCAGTTTACGACAGATCTACAATGAGCAGTTCTTC	CASSLRQIYNEQFF
TRBV19	TRBJ1-2	.	.	TGTGCCAGTAGTCCCGCGGGAGTTTATGGCTACACCTTC	CASSPAGVYGYTF
TRBV19	TRBJ1-1	.	.	TGTGCCAGTAGTGCCCTTGGGGGCACTGAAGCTTTCTTT	CASSALGGTEAFF
TRBV18	TRBJ2-2	TRBD2	.	TGTGCCAGCTCACCTGGGACTAGCGGGAACACCGGGGAGCTGTTTTTT	CASSPGTSGNTGELFF
TRBV7-2	TRBJ2-3	.	.	TGTGCCAGCCTCGGGGAACTCTCTAGCACAGATACGCAGTATTTT	CASLGELSSTDTQYF
TRBV7-2	TRBJ2-7	.	.	TGTGCCAGCAGCTTAGGCGGGACTTCCTCCTACGAGCAGTACTTC	CASSLGGTSSYEQYF
TRBV18	TRBJ2-7	TRBD2	.	TGTGCCAGCTCACCAAGACTAGCGGGAGTCGAGCAGTACTTC	CASSPRLAGVEQYF
TRBV7-6	TRBJ1-1	.	few	TGTGCCAGCAGCTTCTCAGGGAACACTGAAGCTTTCTTT	CASSFSGNTEAFF
TRBV23-1	TRBJ1-5	.	.	TGCGCCAGCAGTCAATCGTGCAGGGCCACCTACGGCAATCAGCCCCAGCATTTT	CASSQSCRATYGNQPQHF
TRBV7-2	TRBJ2-4	.	once	TGTGCCAGCGAAAGTGGGGTGACCAAAAACATTCAGTACTTC	CASESGVTKNIQYF
TRBV28	TRBJ1-1	TRBD1	.	TGTGCCAGCAGTCCGGGACAGCCATTAAACACTGAAGCTTTCTTT	CASSPGQPLNTEAFF
TRBV12-3/TRBV12-4	TRBJ2-7	.	.	TGTGCCAGCAGTTTCCTTGGTGAGCAGTACTTC	CASSFLGEQYF
TRBV6-1	TRBJ2-7	TRBD2	.	TGTGCCAGTAGGGCTAGCGGGAAAGTCTACGAGCAGTACTTC	CASRASGKVYEQYF
TRBV10-3	TRBJ2-3	.	once	TGTGCCATCACCCCGGCCTTGACAGATACGCAGTATTTT	CAITPALTDTQYF
TRBV28	TRBJ2-1	.	.	TGTGCCAGCAGTTTATCGGGGGCAAGGAATGAGCAGTTCTTC	CASSLSGARNEQFF
TRBV9	TRBJ1-2	.	many	TGTGCCAGCAGCGTAGATGGGGCTAACTATGGCTACACCTTC	CASSVDGANYGYTF
TRBV19	TRBJ2-1	.	.	TGTGCCAGTAGTATATCCACCGCCGCTGAGCAGTTCTTC	CASSISTAAEQFF